Below, 13 T cell receptor beta chains from the same sample are listed, as sequenced in a study of blood T cell repertoires in COVID-19. Measured with immunoSEQ multiplex PCR; TCRdb has only the in-frame clones, and not every one. The table includes some 77,000 clones, around nine tenths detected once. Input material: peripheral blood. Receptors originate from a man aged 30 to 45 with acute or convalescent COVID-19.

This clone is a singleton in its sample. The chain carries TRBV30 and TRBJ2-7, with D tentatively TRBD2 (5 bases). The CDR3 contains 14 residues. V was pared by 5 bases and J by 2 bases, with 16 bases between. Germline-derived CDR1 and CDR2 are GTSNPN and SVGIG (reference sequence). The CDR3 is CAWELETNTYEQYF. The DNA of the CDR3 is TGTGCCTGGGAACTAGAAACAAACACCTACGAGCAGTACTTC.

The chain employs TRBV9 and TRBJ2-3; 8 bases line up with TRBD2. V lost 2 bases to trimming and J lost 4 bases; unmatched junction nucleotides: 15. Germline lookup yields CDR1 SGDLS and CDR2 YYNGEE. This CDR3 region has 18 residues. For the CDR3, the DNA is TGTGCCAGCAGCGTTGCCGGGAGCGGGAGATTTTTTGCAGATACGCAGTATTTT. It yields the protein CASSVAGSGRFFADTQYF.

The chain has TRBV28 and TRBJ1-2; D is unresolved. The V gene lost 7 bases and the J gene lost 0 bases, with 12 bases spanning the gap. The CDR3 spans 14 residues. Germline CDR1 MDHEN, CDR2 SYDVKM. The CDR3 DNA follows: TGTGCCAGCACCTACTTAAACCCTAACTATGGCTACACCTTC. Translated: CASTYLNPNYGYTF.

The J gene is TRBJ2-5, the V gene TRBV19; 9 nucleotides line up with TRBD2. V trimming: 5 bases; J trimming: 2 bases; junction bases outside the gene matches: 12. The CDR3 is 17 amino acids. CDR1 is LNHDA and CDR2 is SQIVND in the germline V gene (reference sequence). CDR3 sequence (DNA): TGTGCCAGTAGTTACGACCTATTGACTAGCGGACAAGAGACCCAGTACTTC. Amino acids: CASSYDLLTSGQETQYF. Filled out from reference TRBV19 and TRBJ2-5, the complete variable domain reads DGGITQSPKYLFRKEGQNVTLSCEQNLNHDAMYWYRQDPGQGLRLIYYSQIVNDFQKGDIAEGYSVSREKKESFPLTVTSAQKNPTAFYLCASSYDLLTSGQETQYFGPGTRLLVL.

The rearrangement joins TRBV15 to TRBJ1-3; D remains unclear. The germline V and J ends were trimmed by 7 bases and 0 bases, with 10 bases remaining between them. This CDR3 is built from 14 residues. Per the germline V gene, CDR1 is LNHNV and CDR2 is YYDKDF (reference sequence). In DNA form, the CDR3 reads TGTGCCACCAACGACGGGAACTCTGGAAACACCATATATTTT. It encodes CATNDGNSGNTIYF.

J is TRBJ2-7 and V is TRBV6-2 or TRBV6-3; possibly TRBD1 for D (6 bases). Trimming shortened V by 7 bases and J by 7 bases, and 20 bases separated the two germline ends. The CDR3 loop spans 14 amino acids. The germline V gene has CDR1 MNHEY and CDR2 SVGEGT. Here the CDR3 reads CASIPGQSVREQYF. In DNA form, the CDR3 reads TGTGCCAGCATCCCGGGACAAAGCGTCCGGGAGCAGTACTTC.

Only one count was recorded for this clone. The V call is TRBV24-1, the J call TRBJ2-7; 9 bases agree with TRBD2. Germline V lookup: CDR1 KGHDR, CDR2 SFDVKD. J was trimmed by 1 base and V by 7 bases; bases with no gene match: 7. This CDR3 comprises 15 residues. CDR3 amino acids: CATRKLAGASYEQYF. The DNA for the CDR3 is TGTGCCACCAGGAAATTAGCGGGAGCGTCCTACGAGCAGTACTTC.

V gene TRBV19 combines with J gene TRBJ1-4; no clear D gene. The V end was cut by 5 bases, the J end by 0 bases, with 13 bases between. The CDR3 has 16 residues. Germline CDR1 and CDR2: LNHDA and SQIVND (reference sequence). The CDR3 coding sequence is TGTGCCAGTAGTGCGGGCCTGAAATCAACTAATGAAAAACTGTTTTTT. Protein: CASSAGLKSTNEKLFF.

This clone was detected once. The chain uses TRBV27 and TRBJ2-7, with D possibly matching TRBD2 (5 bases). The CDR3 is 14 amino acids. Trimming stripped 2 bases from V and 3 bases from J, with 11 bases between. In germline, CDR1 is MNHEY, CDR2 SMNVEV (reference sequence). CDR3 in amino acids: CASSLRGKRYEQYF. CDR3 in DNA: TGTGCCAGCAGTTTACGAGGGAAGCGCTACGAGCAGTACTTC.

This clone has only one observation. The gene calls are TRBV9 and TRBJ2-7; TRBD2 matches 7 bases. The CDR3 is 15 amino acids. The V gene end was trimmed by 4 bases and the J gene end by 3 bases; junction bases not matched to a gene: 10. The germline CDR1 and CDR2 sequences are SGDLS and YYNGEE. The DNA of the CDR3 is TGTGCCAGCAGCCACACTGAGCGGGATAACTACGAGCAGTACTTC. It translates to CASSHTERDNYEQYF.

The chain has TRBV28 and TRBJ2-3, with 8 positions matching TRBD1. The CDR3 contains 14 residues. Trimming cost V 2 bases and J 6 bases; bases outside gene matches: 4. The germline CDR1 and CDR2 sequences are MDHEN and SYDVKM. The CDR3 sequence: CASSLRTGPDTQYF. The CDR3 DNA is TGTGCCAGCAGTTTAAGGACAGGGCCCGATACGCAGTATTTT.

This clone has more than one count but fewer than ten. This chain connects TRBV18 to TRBJ1-5; 8 bases fit TRBD1. J lost 5 bases, V lost 1 base, and 7 bases had no gene match. The length of the CDR3 is 16 residues. Germline V CDR1 and CDR2: KGHSH, LQKENI. This chain's CDR3 is CASSPLSWTGYQPQHF. DNA for the CDR3: TGTGCCAGCTCACCACTCTCGTGGACAGGGTATCAGCCCCAGCATTTT.

The chain recombines TRBV28 with TRBJ1-5, with D possibly being TRBD1 (5 bases). This CDR3 has 16 amino acids. Germline V gene lookup returns CDR1 MDHEN and CDR2 SYDVKM. V was cut by 6 bases and J by 2 bases, with 17 bases left in between. Here the CDR3 DNA reads TGTGCCAGCAGGTCCCCTCGGGGGAACGGCAATCAGCCCCAGCATTTT. This translates into CASRSPRGNGNQPQHF.